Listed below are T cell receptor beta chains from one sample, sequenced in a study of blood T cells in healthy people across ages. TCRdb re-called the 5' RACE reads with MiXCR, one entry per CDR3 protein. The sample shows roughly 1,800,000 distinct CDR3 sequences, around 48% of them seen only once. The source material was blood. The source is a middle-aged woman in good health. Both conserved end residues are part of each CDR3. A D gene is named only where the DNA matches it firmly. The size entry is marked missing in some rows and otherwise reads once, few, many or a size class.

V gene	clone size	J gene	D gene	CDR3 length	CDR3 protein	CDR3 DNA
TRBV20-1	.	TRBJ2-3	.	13	CSAIEQGTDTQYF	TGCAGTGCTATCGAACAGGGCACAGATACGCAGTATTTT
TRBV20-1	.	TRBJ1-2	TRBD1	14	CSARALGRGDGYTF	TGCAGTGCTAGAGCCCTTGGCAGGGGGGATGGCTACACCTTC
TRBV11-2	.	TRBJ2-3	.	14	CASSSTVGVDTQYF	TGTGCCAGCAGCTCTACGGTAGGGGTGGATACGCAGTATTTT
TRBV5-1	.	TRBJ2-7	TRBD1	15	CASRETGRMRYEQYF	TGCGCCAGCAGGGAGACAGGGAGAATGCGCTACGAGCAGTACTTC
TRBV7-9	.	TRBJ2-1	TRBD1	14	CASSSYRGQDEQFF	TGTGCCAGCAGCTCTTACAGGGGGCAGGATGAGCAGTTCTTC
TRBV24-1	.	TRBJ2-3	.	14	CATSDVGELDTQYF	TGTGCCACCAGTGATGTGGGGGAGTTGGATACGCAGTATTTT
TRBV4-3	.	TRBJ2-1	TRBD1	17	CASSQDRTGGIYNEQFF	TGCGCCAGCAGCCAAGATCGCACAGGGGGTATCTACAATGAGCAGTTCTTC
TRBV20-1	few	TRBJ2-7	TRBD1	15	CSALNLGQGYYEQYF	TGCAGTGCTTTAAACCTGGGACAGGGCTACTACGAGCAGTACTTC
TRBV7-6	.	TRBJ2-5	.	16	CASSLVRLEGQETQYF	TGTGCCAGCAGCTTAGTTCGGTTGGAGGGCCAAGAGACCCAGTACTTC
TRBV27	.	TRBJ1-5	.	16	CASSLGTEGSNQPQHF	TGTGCCAGCAGTTTGGGGACTGAAGGGAGCAATCAGCCCCAGCATTTT
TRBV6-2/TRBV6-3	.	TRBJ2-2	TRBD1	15	CASSETGTNTGELFF	TGTGCCAGCAGTGAGACAGGGACGAACACCGGGGAGCTGTTTTTT
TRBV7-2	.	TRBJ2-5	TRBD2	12	CASQRGQETQYF	TGTGCCAGCCAGCGGGGGCAAGAGACCCAGTACTTC
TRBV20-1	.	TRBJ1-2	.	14	CSASLEAETYGYTF	TGCAGTGCTAGTTTGGAGGCAGAAACCTATGGCTACACCTTC
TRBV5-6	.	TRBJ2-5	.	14	CASSLDLDQETQYF	TGTGCCAGCAGCTTGGATCTGGACCAAGAGACCCAGTACTTC
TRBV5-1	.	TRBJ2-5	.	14	CASRSRETQETQYF	TGCGCCAGCAGAAGTCGGGAAACCCAAGAGACCCAGTACTTC
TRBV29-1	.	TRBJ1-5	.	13	CSVRRTSQGPQHF	TGCAGCGTCCGACGGACGTCCCAAGGGCCCCAGCATTTT
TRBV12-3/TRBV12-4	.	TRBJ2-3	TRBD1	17	CASSFGSRQGARDTQYF	TGTGCCAGCAGTTTTGGCTCTCGACAGGGGGCGCGGGATACGCAGTATTTT
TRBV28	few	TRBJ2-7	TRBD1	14	CASNPGQGNYEQYF	TGTGCCAGCAACCCGGGACAGGGTAACTACGAGCAGTACTTC
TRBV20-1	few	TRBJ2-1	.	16	CSARDSGTALYNEQFF	TGCAGTGCTAGAGATAGCGGGACAGCGCTGTACAATGAGCAGTTCTTC
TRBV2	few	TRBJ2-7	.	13	CASSDRPDYEQYF	TGTGCCAGCAGTGACAGGCCTGACTACGAGCAGTACTTC
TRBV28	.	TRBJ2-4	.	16	CASSFPTGWKKNIQYF	TGTGCCAGCAGTTTCCCGACGGGGTGGAAGAAAAACATTCAGTACTTC
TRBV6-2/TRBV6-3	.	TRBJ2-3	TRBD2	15	CASKDPGLAGSVQYF	TGTGCCAGCAAAGACCCGGGACTAGCGGGGTCAGTGCAGTATTTT